What follows are 28 T cell receptor beta chains derived from one specimen sequenced in a study of T-cell reconstitution after alpha-beta-depleted transplantation in children. Unique molecular identifiers were used to barcode this TCRbeta library. Each CDR3 protein is one row after TCRdb ran MiXCR on the PCR reads. The sample contains more than 150,000 distinct CDR3 sequences, more than 12% of which appear only once. Here the sequenced sample was PBMCs from the stem cell graft donor, taken from the stem cell graft. The receptor source for this set is a human donor who donated a stem cell graft to a child with acute lymphoblastic leukemia.

This clonotype was counted between two and nine times. The genes are TRBV18 and TRBJ2-1, with 11 bases matching TRBD2. The germline gives CDR1 KGHSH, CDR2 LQKENI. Losses at the gene ends were 4 bases for V and 0 bases for J; bases not matched to a gene: 8. This CDR3 contains 18 residues. The DNA for the CDR3 is TGTGCCAGCTCACAGCTAGCGGGAGGACCGAGCTCCTACAATGAGCAGTTCTTC. It encodes CASSQLAGGPSSYNEQFF.

There are many counts of this clonotype. The J gene is TRBJ2-3, the V gene TRBV29-1, with D perhaps matching TRBD1 (5 bases). The CDR3 has 14 residues. CDR1 and CDR2 from the germline V gene are SQVTM and ANQGSEA. Between the trimmed V and J ends, which lost 4 bases and 4 bases, there was a span of 15 bases. Here the CDR3 DNA reads TGCAGCGTTGGGGGCTTTCGAGCAGCAGATACGCAGTATTTT. Protein product: CSVGGFRAADTQYF.

Written as DNA, the CDR3 is TGCAGCGTGACAGTATCCCATCAAGAGACCCAGTACTTC. Translation gives CSVTVSHQETQYF. The chain couples TRBV29-1 to TRBJ2-5; possibly TRBD1 for D (5 bases). V dropped 6 bases and J dropped 2 bases, with 13 bases sitting between them. Looked up from germline, CDR1 is SQVTM and CDR2 is ANQGSEA. This CDR3 region has 13 residues.

This rearrangement joins TRBV14 to TRBJ2-7; 11 bases line up with TRBD2. Germline loops: CDR1 SGHDN, CDR2 FVKESK. The CDR3 has 14 residues. J lost 4 bases, V lost 4 bases, and 3 bases had no gene match. The CDR3 nucleotides are TGTGCCAGCAGCCGGGGACTAGCGGATTACGAGCAGTACTTC. Protein sequence: CASSRGLADYEQYF. Combining the CDR3 with reference TRBV14 and TRBJ2-7 gives the whole variable domain EAGVTQFPSHSVIEKGQTVTLRCDPISGHDNLYWYRRVMGKEIKFLLHFVKESKQDESGMPNNRFLAERTGGTYSTLKVQPAELEDSGVYFCASSRGLADYEQYFGPGTRLTVT.

This clonotype has a count of ten or more. This chain uses TRBV20-1 with TRBJ2-3; the match to TRBD2 covers 7 bases. This CDR3 spans 16 amino acids. Germline CDR1 is DFQATT and CDR2 is SNEGSKA (reference sequence). The ends lost 6 bases at V and 2 bases at J; junction bases unmatched: 14. The CDR3 sequence: CSALLGRTRDTDTQYF. The CDR3, as DNA: TGCAGTGCACTTCTAGGGAGGACTAGAGACACAGATACGCAGTATTTT.

In its sample, this clonotype was seen a few times. The J gene is TRBJ2-6, the V gene TRBV29-1; D is possibly TRBD1 or TRBD2 (6 bases each). V lost 7 bases and J lost 3, with 13 bases in between. CDR1 is SQVTM, CDR2 ANQGSEA, per germline. The CDR3 runs to 14 residues. CDR3 amino acids: CSAEGGLGANVLTF. Here the CDR3 DNA reads TGCAGCGCCGAAGGGGGGCTTGGGGCCAACGTCCTGACTTTC.

This clonotype has more than one count but fewer than ten. The chain recombines TRBV5-1 with TRBJ2-3; D perhaps matches TRBD2 (5 bases). Trimming removed 4 bases at V and 2 bases at J, with 20 bases between. Germline V gene sequence: CDR1 SGHRS, CDR2 YFSETQ. The CDR3 loop spans 17 amino acids. CDR3 nucleotide sequence: TGCGCCAGCAGCGCGCTAGCTGGAGGCTATTTCACAGATACGCAGTATTTT. This encodes CASSALAGGYFTDTQYF.

This clonotype was seen ten or more times. The chain combines TRBV6-2 or TRBV6-3 with TRBJ2-3; a weak D match, TRBD2 (6 bases). Per germline, CDR1 MNHEY and CDR2 SVGEGT. The CDR3 extends over 16 amino acids. V lost 7 bases and J 11 bases, leaving 28 bases between the germline ends. This CDR3 reads CASTQPGSSSRREQYF. The CDR3 DNA follows: TGTGCCAGCACTCAACCGGGGTCTTCTAGCCGGAGGGAGCAGTATTTT.

This clonotype has only a few counts. V gene TRBV11-1 combines with J gene TRBJ2-3; D might be TRBD2 (5 bases). V lost 1 base and J 2 bases, leaving 19 bases between the germline ends. Germline V gene data show CDR1 as SGHAT and CDR2 as FQDESV (reference sequence). The CDR3 totals 18 residues. Written as DNA, the CDR3 is TGTGCCAGCAGCTTAGTACCCCTGGCTAGCTATGACACAGATACGCAGTATTTT. Amino acids: CASSLVPLASYDTDTQYF.

This clonotype showed up just a few times. The chain combines TRBV12-3 or TRBV12-4 with TRBJ2-1; 9 nucleotides align to TRBD1. Trimming at V came to 6 bases and at J to 12 bases, leaving 12 bases not matched to a gene. This CDR3 has 14 residues. CDR3 residues: CASRTWGTGFGQFF. In DNA, the CDR3 is TGTGCCAGCAGGACCTGGGGGACAGGGTTTGGGCAGTTCTTC.

This clonotype was seen a few times. This chain links TRBV19 with TRBJ1-5; D unclear. The V end was cut by 2 bases, the J end by 0 bases, with 8 bases between. Germline V gene data show CDR1 as LNHDA and CDR2 as SQIVND (reference sequence). The CDR3 covers 15 residues. CDR3 amino acids: CASSIISSSNQPQHF. DNA of the CDR3: TGTGCCAGTAGTATAATAAGTTCTAGCAATCAGCCCCAGCATTTT.

This clonotype has a count of ten or more. The chain combines TRBV29-1 with TRBJ1-4, with a tentative D call TRBD1 (5 bases). This CDR3 has 14 amino acids. V was shortened by 6 bases and J by 2 bases, with 13 bases between the two germline ends. Germline CDR1 SQVTM, CDR2 ANQGSEA. The CDR3 bases are TGCAGCGTGGGACGTGGTGTGACTAATGAAAAACTGTTTTTT. It codes for CSVGRGVTNEKLFF.

This clonotype was counted many times. The chain's CDR3 is CASSLGDRENTEAFF. The CDR3 bases are TGCGCCAGCAGCTTGGGGGACAGGGAGAACACTGAAGCTTTCTTT. The rearrangement links TRBV5-1 to TRBJ1-1; 9 bases map to TRBD1. With V trimmed by 0 bases and J by 1 base, 1 base remained unmatched. The CDR3 covers 15 residues. CDR1 is SGHRS and CDR2 is YFSETQ in the germline V gene.

V is TRBV11-3 and J is TRBJ2-2; D is unresolved. This CDR3 region has 14 residues. The V end lost 3 bases, the J end lost 5 bases, and 10 bases lay between the germline ends. Per germline, CDR1 SGHNT and CDR2 YENEEA. For the CDR3, the DNA is TGTGCCAGCAGCTTGAGGCTCGCGACCGGGGAGCTGTTTTTT. Protein sequence: CASSLRLATGELFF.

This rearrangement joins TRBV19 to TRBJ1-1, with D hard to call. Trimming cost V 2 bases and J 0 bases, with 10 bases left between them. The CDR3 has 15 residues. Germline values: CDR1 LNHDA, CDR2 SQIVND (reference sequence). CDR3 DNA sequence: TGTGCCAGTAGTATAATTTCGGGATTGAACACTGAAGCTTTCTTT. Its translation is CASSIISGLNTEAFF.

This clonotype was observed many times. The chain uses TRBV6-5 and TRBJ2-1; TRBD2 is a possible D gene (6 bases). Germline V lookup: CDR1 MNHEY, CDR2 SVGAGI. This CDR3 is built from 17 residues. The ends were cut back, 0 bases at V and 10 bases at J, with 22 bases in the middle. CDR3 DNA sequence: TGTGCCAGCAGTTACTCGATTGGGGATTGGAGCAGCGGGGAGCAGTTCTTC. This encodes CASSYSIGDWSSGEQFF.

At least ten counts were recorded for this clonotype. This chain connects TRBV5-1 to TRBJ1-2; 9 nucleotides align to TRBD1. The CDR3 length is 15 residues. V trimming: 4 bases; J trimming: 4 bases; junction bases outside the gene matches: 8. Germline lookup yields CDR1 SGHRS and CDR2 YFSETQ. Here the CDR3 DNA reads TGCGCCAGCAGCCCTCGACAGGGGGAAGTCTATGGCTACACCTTC. Amino acid sequence: CASSPRQGEVYGYTF.

This clonotype was seen more than once but under ten times. The rearrangement joins TRBV5-1 to TRBJ2-3, with a possible D match to TRBD1 (5 bases). Between the trimmed V and J ends, which lost 2 bases and 4 bases, there was a span of 23 bases. Germline CDR1 SGHRS, CDR2 YFSETQ. CDR3 length equals 18 residues. CDR3 nucleotides: TGCGCCAGCAGCTTCTGGAGTTCTGGGGCCTCAGTGGCAGATACGCAGTATTTT. Amino acid sequence: CASSFWSSGASVADTQYF.

This clonotype has at least ten counts. The rearrangement uses TRBV7-8 and TRBJ2-2; D is perhaps TRBD2 (6 bases). Germline CDR1 is SGHVS and CDR2 is FQNEAQ. V was pared by 3 bases and J by 3 bases, with 11 bases between. The CDR3 covers 15 residues. In nucleotides, the CDR3 is TGTGCCAGCAGCTTGGCGGGAAGATACACCGGGGAGCTGTTTTTT. Amino acid sequence: CASSLAGRYTGELFF. Full variable domain (rest looked up from reference TRBV7-8 and TRBJ2-2): GAGVSQSPRYKVAKRGQDVALRCDPISGHVSLFWYQQALGQGPEFLTYFQNEAQLDKSGLPSDRFFAERPEGSVSTLKIQRTQQEDSAVYLCASSLAGRYTGELFFGEGSRLTVL.

The chain uses TRBV12-3 or TRBV12-4 and TRBJ2-5; D is perhaps TRBD1 (5 bases). The V end was cut by 5 bases, the J end by 3 bases, with 16 bases between. The CDR3 runs 15 residues. Here the CDR3 DNA reads TGTGCCAGCAGTAGCCACCCGACAGATAAAGAGACCCAGTACTTC. This sequence encodes CASSSHPTDKETQYF.

This clonotype occurred a few times. This chain links TRBV30 with TRBJ2-5, with D possibly TRBD2 on 7 matching bases. Looked up from germline, CDR1 is GTSNPN and CDR2 is SVGIG (reference sequence). Trimming shortened V by 1 base and J by 5 bases, and 14 bases separated the two germline ends. This CDR3 contains 14 residues. The CDR3 here is CAWSGTAGWETQYF. The CDR3 DNA follows: TGTGCCTGGAGTGGGACAGCGGGGTGGGAGACCCAGTACTTC. The full variable domain, completed using reference TRBV30 and TRBJ2-5, is SQTIHQWPATLVQPVGSPLSLECTVEGTSNPNLYWYRQAAGRGLQLLFYSVGIGQISSEVPQNLSASRPQDRQFILSSKKLLLSDSGFYLCAWSGTAGWETQYFGPGTRLLVL.

This clonotype has a count of ten or more. This chain uses TRBV11-1 with TRBJ2-7; 10 bases are a match to TRBD1. The germline V gene encodes CDR1 SGHAT and CDR2 FQDESV (reference sequence). V gave up 5 bases and J gave up 5 bases; unmatched junction bases: 6. CDR3 size: 14 residues. Written as DNA, the CDR3 is TGTGCCAGCAGCCCGGGACAGGGGTCCCACGAGCAGTACTTC. Translated: CASSPGQGSHEQYF. The complete variable domain, with remaining parts taken from reference TRBV11-1 and TRBJ2-7, reads EAEVAQSPRYKITEKSQAVAFWCDPISGHATLYWYRQILGQGPELLVQFQDESVVDDSQLPKDRFSAERLKGVDSTLKIQPAELGDSAMYLCASSPGQGSHEQYFGPGTRLTVT.

This clonotype was counted at least ten times. This chain joins TRBV12-3 or TRBV12-4 and TRBJ2-2; 8 bases align to TRBD2. This CDR3 has 15 amino acids. V lost 6 bases to trimming and J lost 2 bases; unmatched junction nucleotides: 5. The CDR3 sequence: CASRPTSGNTGELFF. CDR3 DNA sequence: TGTGCCAGCAGACCAACTAGCGGAAACACCGGGGAGCTGTTTTTT.

The CDR3 spells CSARDRGSANTGELFF. CDR3 in DNA: TGCAGTGCTAGAGATCGGGGCAGCGCGAACACCGGGGAGCTGTTTTTT. The chain is built from TRBV20-1 and TRBJ2-2; D possibly matches TRBD1 or TRBD2 (5 bases each). V was pared by 0 bases and J by 0 bases, with 11 bases between. Germline V gene lookup returns CDR1 DFQATT and CDR2 SNEGSKA (reference sequence). This CDR3 comprises 16 residues.

This clonotype occurred many times. The chain couples TRBV29-1 to TRBJ1-1, with D hard to call. The CDR3 is 13 residues long. Germline CDR1 reads SQVTM; CDR2 reads ANQGSEA. V gave up 5 bases and J gave up 6 bases, with 16 bases separating them. This CDR3 reads CSVRRTSEAEAFF. In nucleotides, the CDR3 is TGCAGCGTTCGAAGGACTTCAGAGGCTGAAGCTTTCTTT.

This clonotype turned up a few times. The chain joins TRBV20-1 to TRBJ2-1; possibly TRBD2 for D (5 bases). In germline, CDR1 is DFQATT, CDR2 SNEGSKA (reference sequence). The CDR3 is 13 amino acids. The CDR3 DNA follows: TGCAGCGTTAGTGGGAGCTCCTACAATGAGCAGTTCTTC. Residues: CSVSGSSYNEQFF.

In DNA form, the CDR3 reads TGCGCCAGCAGTGAGTTGAGGCGGGAGGGTATCTACAATGAGCAGTTCTTC. Translating gives CASSELRREGIYNEQFF. The chain is built from TRBV10-2 and TRBJ2-1; 9 nucleotides agree with TRBD2. CDR1 is WSHSY and CDR2 is SAAADI in the germline V gene. V was pared by 1 base and J by 3 bases, with 7 bases of the junction left unmatched. CDR3 size: 17 residues.

This chain uses TRBV12-3 or TRBV12-4 with TRBJ2-3; TRBD2 aligns across 10 bases. The CDR3 length is 17 residues. J gave up 5 bases and V 1 base, and 9 bases lay outside the gene matches. CDR3 residues: CASSLVSSGRAQDTQYF. The CDR3 region has the DNA TGTGCCAGCAGTTTAGTCTCTAGCGGGAGAGCACAAGATACGCAGTATTTT.